These 32 T cell receptor beta chains came from one sample sequenced in a study of T cells after yellow fever vaccination. MiXCR, applied by TCRdb to the 5' RACE reads, yields one record per CDR3 protein. Altogether around 70,000 distinct CDR3 sequences are present, approximately 6.9% being singletons, with the ten largest covering about 33%. Sequenced here: CD8+ T cells sorted from PBMCs, sampled 4 to 6 days after the first yellow fever vaccination. The receptors stem from a man between 18 and 35 years old who received the YFV17D yellow fever vaccine.

This clonotype was counted only a few times. The rearrangement links TRBV29-1 to TRBJ2-2; D gene uncertain. Trimming left V 2 bases short and J 6 bases short, with 13 bases between. This CDR3 comprises 14 residues. CDR1 and CDR2 from the germline V gene are SQVTM and ANQGSEA. Here the CDR3 reads CSVERRNQPGELFF. DNA of the CDR3: TGCAGCGTTGAAAGGAGAAATCAACCCGGGGAGCTGTTTTTT.

This clonotype was observed a few times. This chain links TRBV9 with TRBJ2-3, with a possible D match to TRBD2 (5 bases). V lost 3 bases and J 4 bases, leaving 21 bases between the germline ends. This CDR3 spans 17 amino acids. Germline V gene lookup returns CDR1 SGDLS and CDR2 YYNGEE. The DNA for the CDR3 is TGTGCCAGCAGCGAGGAGGATCCAGGACTGACCTCAGATACGCAGTATTTT. Protein sequence: CASSEEDPGLTSDTQYF.

The V call is TRBV7-6, the J call TRBJ1-1; TRBD1 aligns across 10 bases. Trimming at V came to 5 bases and at J to 0 bases, leaving 6 bases not matched to a gene. This CDR3 comprises 16 residues. Looked up from germline, CDR1 is SGHVS and CDR2 is FNYEAQ. The CDR3 reads CASSPDRGRLNTEAFF. As DNA, the CDR3 is TGTGCCAGCAGCCCGGACAGGGGGAGATTGAACACTGAAGCTTTCTTT.

This clonotype was detected only a few times. V usage is TRBV7-9 and J usage is TRBJ1-2, with TRBD1 as a possible D gene (5 bases). This CDR3 comprises 15 residues. The V gene's germline CDR1 is SEHNR and CDR2 FQNEAQ (reference sequence). V gave up 5 bases and J gave up 8 bases, with 21 bases separating them. In nucleotides, the CDR3 is TGTGCCAGCAGCCCACCCGGGACCCTGCCGGGGGGCTACACCTTC. Translation: CASSPPGTLPGGYTF.

This clonotype was picked up many times. The gene calls are TRBV4-1 and TRBJ2-2, with 7 bases lining up with TRBD1. V dropped 4 bases and J dropped 4; count of bases not matched to a gene: 3. This CDR3 has 14 amino acids. The germline CDR1 and CDR2 sequences are MGHRA and YSYEKL. The CDR3 protein is CASSRGQTTGELFF. CDR3 coding DNA: TGCGCCAGCAGCCGGGGACAGACCACCGGGGAGCTGTTTTTT.

In its sample, this clonotype was seen many times. This chain joins TRBV12-3 or TRBV12-4 and TRBJ2-5, with D possibly matching TRBD1 (6 bases). The V and J ends lost 4 bases and 5 bases respectively, with 14 bases between them. The CDR3 sequence is 14 residues long. The CDR3 DNA is TGTGCCAGCAGTTACCAGGGGATTCAGGAGACCCAGTACTTC. Translation gives CASSYQGIQETQYF.

The J gene is TRBJ2-7, the V gene TRBV5-1; 14 bases are a match to TRBD2. Trimming removed 4 bases from V and 2 bases from J; junction bases left unmatched: 14. Germline V gene sequence: CDR1 SGHRS, CDR2 YFSETQ. This CDR3 contains 19 residues. CDR3 loop: CASSRKKGTSGGSPYEQYF. The CDR3 region has the DNA TGCGCCAGCAGCCGAAAAAAGGGGACTAGCGGGGGTTCCCCCTACGAGCAGTACTTC.

This clonotype was observed many times. This sequence joins TRBV7-2 and TRBJ2-7; possible D gene TRBD1, 5 bases. Germline-derived CDR1 and CDR2 are SGHTA and FQGNSA. Trimming removed 1 base from V and 6 bases from J, with 13 bases in between. This CDR3 has 14 residues. This CDR3 reads CASSLGGGHIEQYV. For the CDR3, the DNA is TGTGCCAGCAGCTTAGGGGGCGGACACATCGAGCAGTACGTC.

This clonotype was detected only a few times. The CDR3 DNA sequence: TGTGCCAGCACACAACCGGGAGGGGGGAAGACAGATACGCAGTATTTT. Amino acids: CASTQPGGGKTDTQYF. The V and J genes are TRBV28 and TRBJ2-3; 8 bases are a match to TRBD2. Germline V gene data show CDR1 as MDHEN and CDR2 as SYDVKM. CDR3 size: 16 residues. V lost 7 bases, J lost 3 bases, and 12 bases stayed unmatched.

V is TRBV4-3 and J is TRBJ1-2; no firm D call. Germline V gene sequence: CDR1 LGHNA, CDR2 YSLEER. This CDR3 has 16 amino acids. With 0 bases removed from V and 0 bases from J, the gap between germline ends came to 11 bases. The CDR3 loop is CASSQDWTDPNYGYTF. The CDR3 DNA reads TGCGCCAGCAGCCAAGATTGGACGGACCCTAACTATGGCTACACCTTC.

This clonotype was detected ten times or more. This chain joins TRBV4-3 and TRBJ2-7; TRBD2 matches at 7 bases. In germline, CDR1 is LGHNA, CDR2 YSLEER. This CDR3 has 14 residues. Trimming at V came to 1 base and at J to 12 bases, leaving 12 bases not matched to a gene. CDR3 sequence: CASSQGLGDYVPYF. The CDR3, as DNA: TGCGCCAGCAGCCAAGGTCTGGGGGACTACGTCCCGTACTTC.

This clonotype was recorded many times. V usage is TRBV7-2 and J usage is TRBJ2-3, with 8 bases that match TRBD2. The J segment lost 3 bases and the V segment lost 2 bases, leaving 16 bases of the junction unmatched. CDR3 length: 19 residues. Germline CDR1 and CDR2: SGHTA and FQGNSA. The CDR3 bases are TGTGCCAGCAGCTTATTTCCCCCCAAGGCGGGGGGCCCAACAGATACGCAGTATTTT. This translates into CASSLFPPKAGGPTDTQYF.

A word on this clonotype: A much more abundant neighbour one base away suggests this may be a read error. The chain links TRBV29-1 to TRBJ2-3; D not certain. Germline loops: CDR1 SQVTM, CDR2 ANQGSEA. The length of the CDR3 is 11 residues. Trimming shortened V by 7 bases and J by 6 bases, and 11 bases separated the two germline ends. CDR3 sequence reads: CSARWMDTQYF. The CDR3, as DNA: TGCAGCGCTCGATGGATGGATACGCAGTATTTT.

This clonotype occurred a few times. The gene calls are TRBV14 and TRBJ2-2, with D unresolved. Germline assignment: CDR1 SGHDN and CDR2 FVKESK. The CDR3 is 14 amino acids. Between the trimmed V and J ends, which lost 1 base and 1 base, there was a span of 4 bases. The CDR3 coding sequence is TGTGCCAGCAGCCAAGCCGGGAACACCGGGGAGCTGTTTTTT. Encoded protein: CASSQAGNTGELFF.

This clonotype showed up many times. The V and J genes are TRBV6-1 and TRBJ1-1; possibly TRBD1 for D (5 bases). Germline lookup yields CDR1 MNHNS and CDR2 SASEGT. Trimming pared 8 bases from V and 0 bases from J, leaving 7 bases between. The length of the CDR3 is 12 residues. CDR3 DNA sequence: TGTGCCAGCCGACAGATGAACACTGAAGCTTTCTTT. Its translation is CASRQMNTEAFF.

This clonotype was recorded a few times. The chain is built from TRBV29-1 and TRBJ2-5; D is undetermined. The ends were cut back, 4 bases at V and 3 bases at J, with 12 bases in the middle. The CDR3 consists of 13 residues. CDR1 and CDR2 from the germline V gene are SQVTM and ANQGSEA. CDR3 bases: TGCAGCGTTGTAGGCAGCTCAAAAGAGACCCAGTACTTC. It translates to CSVVGSSKETQYF. The full variable domain, completed using reference TRBV29-1 and TRBJ2-5, is SAVISQKPSRDICQRGTSLTIQCQVDSQVTMMFWYRQQPGQSLTLIATANQGSEATYESGFVIDKFPISRPNLTFSTLTVSNMSPEDSSIYLCSVVGSSKETQYFGPGTRLLVL.

This clonotype was seen a few times. The genes are TRBV27 and TRBJ2-7, with 12 positions matching TRBD1. V dropped 5 bases and J dropped 6; count of bases not matched to a gene: 8. The CDR3 sequence is 15 residues long. Germline loops: CDR1 MNHEY, CDR2 SMNVEV (reference sequence). CDR3 bases: TGTGCCAGCAGTCCCATCGGGACAGGGGGCCGCGAGCAGTACTTC. This translates into CASSPIGTGGREQYF.

This clonotype was detected only a few times. V is TRBV7-3 and J is TRBJ2-1; D might be TRBD1 (5 bases). The V gene lost 6 bases and the J gene lost 9 bases, with 21 bases spanning the gap. CDR3 size: 15 residues. Looked up from germline, CDR1 is SGHTA and CDR2 is FQGTGA. The CDR3 DNA reads as TGTGCCAGCAGTGAAGAATCAGGGAAGGTTGGTGAGCAGTTCTTC. Translated, it gives CASSEESGKVGEQFF.

The CDR3 DNA sequence: TGCAGTGCTAGAGATCTCGGGCAGCCTGAAGCTTTCTTT. Its protein product is CSARDLGQPEAFF. This rearrangement joins TRBV20-1 to TRBJ1-1; D is ambiguous. Germline CDR1 is DFQATT and CDR2 is SNEGSKA (reference sequence). CDR3 length equals 13 residues. Deletions cut 0 bases from V and 6 bases from J, with 11 bases between.

The sample holds many counts of this clonotype. The chain uses TRBV4-1 and TRBJ2-2; 9 nucleotides match TRBD1. With 6 bases clipped from V and 9 bases from J, the junction kept 17 bases outside the gene matches. The CDR3 loop spans 17 amino acids. CDR1 and CDR2 (germline): MGHRA, YSYEKL. DNA of the CDR3: TGCGCCAGCAGTTTTAACAGGGGGCGCTTAGGCAGCCGGGAGCTGTTTTTT. Residues: CASSFNRGRLGSRELFF.

This clonotype showed up many times. This chain joins TRBV2 and TRBJ2-6; 8 bases line up with TRBD1. The germline CDR1 and CDR2 sequences are SNHLY and FYNNEI. This CDR3 spans 13 amino acids. J lost 4 bases, V lost 9 bases, and 2 bases had no gene match. The CDR3 DNA sequence: TGTGCCAGACAGGGGGGCGGGGCCAACGTCCTGACTTTC. Translation: CARQGGGANVLTF.

The V gene is TRBV15, the J gene TRBJ1-2, with 7 bases matching TRBD1. The CDR3 extends over 14 amino acids. The V gene end was trimmed by 3 bases and the J gene end by 2 bases; junction bases not matched to a gene: 3. CDR1 and CDR2 (germline): LNHNV, YYDKDF (reference sequence). CDR3 loop: CATSREGQNYGYTF. CDR3 DNA: TGTGCCACCAGCAGGGAGGGACAGAACTATGGCTACACCTTC.

This clonotype was seen a handful of times. This chain uses TRBV6-1 with TRBJ2-3; 7 bases line up with TRBD1. The germline V gene encodes CDR1 MNHNS and CDR2 SASEGT. This CDR3 has 18 amino acids. V trimming: 4 bases; J trimming: 0 bases; junction bases outside the gene matches: 13. The CDR3 DNA reads as TGTGCCAGCAGTGGCCATCCGGACAGGCAGGGCAGCACAGATACGCAGTATTTT. This encodes CASSGHPDRQGSTDTQYF.

J is TRBJ1-3 and V is TRBV4-1; D gene ambiguous. Germline CDR1 MGHRA, CDR2 YSYEKL. V was clipped by 4 bases and J by 4 bases, with 8 bases between them. The CDR3 length is 13 residues. In DNA form, the CDR3 reads TGCGCCAGCAGCCGGGGAATGGGAAACACCATATATTTT. Its protein product is CASSRGMGNTIYF.

The sample holds many counts of this clonotype. The chain joins TRBV12-3 or TRBV12-4 to TRBJ1-2; 7 nucleotides align to TRBD1. CDR3 size: 16 residues. Trimming took 2 bases from V and 7 from J; bases not matched to a gene: 13. CDR3: CASSLRPGQRFSGYTF. The DNA of the CDR3 is TGTGCCAGCAGTTTACGACCGGGACAGCGTTTTAGTGGCTACACCTTC.

This clonotype has at least ten counts. This chain links TRBV5-1 with TRBJ2-2; D perhaps matches TRBD1 (6 bases). This CDR3 has 16 amino acids. Trimming shortened V by 2 bases and J by 1 base, and 12 bases separated the two germline ends. CDR1 is SGHRS and CDR2 is YFSETQ in the germline V gene. The CDR3 spells CASSLRGGQNTGELFF. The CDR3 region has the DNA TGCGCCAGCAGCTTACGTGGGGGCCAGAACACCGGGGAGCTGTTTTTT.

The chain links TRBV19 to TRBJ2-6, with D possibly TRBD1 on 5 matching bases. V was trimmed by 3 bases and J by 2 bases, leaving 8 bases between them. The CDR3 sequence is 15 residues long. From germline, CDR1 is LNHDA and CDR2 SQIVND (reference sequence). DNA for the CDR3: TGTGCCAGTAGTATGTCAGGGACTGGGGCCAACGTCCTGACTTTC. Its protein product is CASSMSGTGANVLTF.

This clonotype was counted ten times or more. Here the CDR3 reads CASSKGQGAYEQYV. The CDR3 nucleotides read TGTGCCAGCAGTAAAGGACAGGGCGCCTACGAGCAGTACGTC. V and J are TRBV12-3 or TRBV12-4 and TRBJ2-7; 8 bases are shared with TRBD1. CDR3 length equals 14 residues. The J segment lost 2 bases and the V segment lost 5 bases, leaving 5 bases of the junction unmatched.

The genes are TRBV3-1 and TRBJ2-7, with D perhaps TRBD2 (6 bases). V was cut by 11 bases and J by 7 bases, with 27 bases left in between. CDR3 length: 15 amino acids. Per the germline V gene, CDR1 is LGHDT and CDR2 is YNNKEL (reference sequence). The CDR3 nucleotides are TGTGCCTGCTACCACCGACGGGGGAGTGCGAGGGAGCAGTACTTC. Its protein product is CACYHRRGSAREQYF.

Comments on this clonotype: One end of the junction does not line up with germline, which may come from a read error. The chain has TRBV12-3 or TRBV12-4 and TRBJ2-5; weak D call: TRBD1 (6 bases). The CDR3 runs to 15 residues. CDR3 coding DNA: TGTGCCAGCAGTCAGGACAGTGACCTCCAAGATACCCAGTACTTC. Its translation is CASSQDSDLQDTQYF.

The chain couples TRBV29-1 to TRBJ2-5, with 8 bases fitting TRBD1. Germline V gene sequence: CDR1 SQVTM, CDR2 ANQGSEA. J gave up 2 bases and V 7 bases, and 9 bases lay outside the gene matches. The CDR3 is 14 residues long. CDR3 nucleotides: TGCAGCGCCGTAGGCAGGGGGCTACAAGAGACCCAGTACTTC. Translating gives CSAVGRGLQETQYF.

A few counts support this clonotype. V usage is TRBV7-9 and J usage is TRBJ1-1, with unresolved D. In germline, CDR1 is SEHNR, CDR2 FQNEAQ (reference sequence). CDR3 length: 12 residues. Trimming cost V 3 bases and J 5 bases, with 7 bases left between them. The DNA of the CDR3 is TGTGCCAGCAGCTTCCCATCGACTGAAGCTTTCTTT. Translating it yields CASSFPSTEAFF.